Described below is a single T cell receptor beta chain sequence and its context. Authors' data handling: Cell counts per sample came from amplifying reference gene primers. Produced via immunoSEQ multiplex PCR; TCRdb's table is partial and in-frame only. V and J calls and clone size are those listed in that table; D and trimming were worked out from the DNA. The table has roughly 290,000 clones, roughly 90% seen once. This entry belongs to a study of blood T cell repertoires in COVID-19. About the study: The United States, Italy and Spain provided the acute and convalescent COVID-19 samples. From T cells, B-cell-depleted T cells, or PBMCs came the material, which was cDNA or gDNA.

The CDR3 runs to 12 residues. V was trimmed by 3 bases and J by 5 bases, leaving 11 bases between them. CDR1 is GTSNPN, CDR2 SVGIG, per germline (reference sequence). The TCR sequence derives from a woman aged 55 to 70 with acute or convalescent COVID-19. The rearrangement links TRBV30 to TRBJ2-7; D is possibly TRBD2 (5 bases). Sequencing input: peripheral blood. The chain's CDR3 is CAWSARAHEQYF. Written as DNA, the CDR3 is TGTGCCTGGAGCGCGAGGGCACACGAGCAGTACTTC.